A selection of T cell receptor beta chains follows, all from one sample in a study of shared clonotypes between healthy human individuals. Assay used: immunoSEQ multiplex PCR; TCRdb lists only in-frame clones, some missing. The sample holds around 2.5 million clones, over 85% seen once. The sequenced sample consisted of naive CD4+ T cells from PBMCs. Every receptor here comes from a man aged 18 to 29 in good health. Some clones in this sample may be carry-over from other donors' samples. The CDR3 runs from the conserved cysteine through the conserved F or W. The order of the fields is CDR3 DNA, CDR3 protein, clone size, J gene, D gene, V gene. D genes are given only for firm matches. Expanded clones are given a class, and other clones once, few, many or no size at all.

DNA: TGTGCCAGCAGGGCCCCGATCATCCAGTACAATGAGCAGTTCTTC; CDR3: CASRAPIIQYNEQFF; size: -; J: TRBJ2-1; D: -; V: TRBV6-1
DNA: TGTGCCAGCAGTTACTCGGACAGGGTGGGTTCACCCCTCCACTTT; CDR3: CASSYSDRVGSPLHF; size: -; J: TRBJ1-6; D: TRBD1; V: TRBV6-6
DNA: TGTGCCTGGAGTGTAAGGACCGGGGAGCTGTTTTTT; CDR3: CAWSVRTGELFF; size: -; J: TRBJ2-2; D: -; V: TRBV30
DNA: TGTGCCAGCAGTTCCCCGGGGGCCACAGATACGCAGTATTTT; CDR3: CASSSPGATDTQYF; size: -; J: TRBJ2-3; D: -; V: TRBV6-5
DNA: TGTGCCAGCAGCTCAGGACAGGGCGGCGAGCAGTACTTC; CDR3: CASSSGQGGEQYF; size: once; J: TRBJ2-7; D: TRBD1; V: TRBV7-3
DNA: TGCAGCGTTGATGGTCGAGGGGGGCGAACCGAGCAGTACTTC; CDR3: CSVDGRGGRTEQYF; size: -; J: TRBJ2-7; D: -; V: TRBV29-1
DNA: TGCGCCAGCAGTCAAATGGCCCAGCGGCGGAGCTCTGGGGCCAACGTCCTGACTTTC; CDR3: CASSQMAQRRSSGANVLTF; size: once; J: TRBJ2-6; D: -; V: TRBV23-1
DNA: TGTGCCAGCAGTTCGGTCGTGGGCCTTCTCGGAGTGAACACTGAAGCTTTCTTT; CDR3: CASSSVVGLLGVNTEAFF; size: -; J: TRBJ1-1; D: -; V: TRBV14
DNA: TGTGCCAGCAGGAGGGCTAGCGGAGAAACCTACGAGCAGTACTTC; CDR3: CASRRASGETYEQYF; size: -; J: TRBJ2-7; D: TRBD2; V: TRBV2
DNA: TGTGCCAGCAGCCCCCAGACAGCGATCTATGGCTACACCTTC; CDR3: CASSPQTAIYGYTF; size: -; J: TRBJ1-2; D: -; V: TRBV5-5
DNA: TGTGCCAGCAGTTTATTGGGACAGGGCTCCTACGAGCAGTACTTC; CDR3: CASSLLGQGSYEQYF; size: -; J: TRBJ2-7; D: TRBD1; V: TRBV27
DNA: TGTGCCAGCAGCGCCACGGGGGCGAACACTGAAGCTTTCTTT; CDR3: CASSATGANTEAFF; size: -; J: TRBJ1-1; D: -; V: TRBV9
DNA: TGCAGTGCCCCAGAGTGGAATGAGCAGTTCTTC; CDR3: CSAPEWNEQFF; size: -; J: TRBJ2-1; D: -; V: TRBV20-1
DNA: TGCGCCAGCAGCCAAGACCTGATTGATACGCAGTATTTT; CDR3: CASSQDLIDTQYF; size: once; J: TRBJ2-3; D: -; V: TRBV4-3
DNA: TGCAGCGTTCAAGCGGGACAGGGCGTTCAAAAACTGTTTTTT; CDR3: CSVQAGQGVQKLFF; size: -; J: TRBJ1-4; D: TRBD1; V: TRBV29-1
DNA: TGTGCCAGCAGTTACCCCAGGTCCACTAGCCCCGGGGAGCTGTTTTTT; CDR3: CASSYPRSTSPGELFF; size: -; J: TRBJ2-2; D: -; V: TRBV6-6
DNA: TGCGCCAGCAGCTTGACAGGGGTAGGCACCGGGGAGCTGTTTTTT; CDR3: CASSLTGVGTGELFF; size: -; J: TRBJ2-2; D: TRBD1; V: TRBV5-1
DNA: TGTGCCAGCAGCTTAGGGGGGACTAGCAATCAGCCCCAGCATTTT; CDR3: CASSLGGTSNQPQHF; size: -; J: TRBJ1-5; D: -; V: TRBV7-2
DNA: TGTGCCAGCAGCTTAGACCCAAGGAACCAAGAGACCCAGTACTTC; CDR3: CASSLDPRNQETQYF; size: -; J: TRBJ2-5; D: -; V: TRBV11-2
DNA: TGTGCCAGCTCATCCCGCACAGATACGCAGTATTTT; CDR3: CASSSRTDTQYF; size: -; J: TRBJ2-3; D: -; V: TRBV18
DNA: TGTGCCAGCAGTCTACGTTCCAAAGGGGAGCAGTACTTC; CDR3: CASSLRSKGEQYF; size: -; J: TRBJ2-7; D: -; V: TRBV2
DNA: TGTGCCAGCAGCTTAAAGCAGGGTTGGAGATTTTTGGAGCTGGGGGAGACCCAGTACTTC; CDR3: CASSLKQGWRFLELGETQYF; size: -; J: TRBJ2-5; D: -; V: TRBV7-3
DNA: TGTGCCAGCAGTGAGGGGACAGGGACCTACAATGAGCAGTTCTTC; CDR3: CASSEGTGTYNEQFF; size: -; J: TRBJ2-1; D: TRBD1; V: TRBV28
DNA: TGTGCCAGCAGTGATGCCGGACTTACCGGTTCGCCCCAGCATTTT; CDR3: CASSDAGLTGSPQHF; size: once; J: TRBJ1-5; D: -; V: TRBV6-1
DNA: TGTGCCAGCAGTCTAGCCCGGCCTGCGCAAGGAAACACCATATATTTT; CDR3: CASSLARPAQGNTIYF; size: -; J: TRBJ1-3; D: -; V: TRBV27
DNA: TGTGCCAGCAGCCAAGAGCATGGGGCCTACGAGCAGTACTTC; CDR3: CASSQEHGAYEQYF; size: -; J: TRBJ2-7; D: -; V: TRBV4-2
DNA: TGTGCCACCAGCAGAGACCCGACCCAAGGGCCGGAAGCTTTCTTT; CDR3: CATSRDPTQGPEAFF; size: -; J: TRBJ1-1; D: -; V: TRBV15
DNA: TGCGCCAGCAGCTTGGAGGGACAGCCCTACAATGAGCAGTTCTTC; CDR3: CASSLEGQPYNEQFF; size: -; J: TRBJ2-1; D: TRBD1; V: TRBV5-1
DNA: TGTGCCAGCAGTTTTCAGGATCAGCCCCAGCATTTT; CDR3: CASSFQDQPQHF; size: -; J: TRBJ1-5; D: -; V: TRBV27
DNA: TGTGCCAGCGGAAGACTAGCGGGAGGACAAGGACGCTACAATGAGCAGTTCTTC; CDR3: CASGRLAGGQGRYNEQFF; size: once; J: TRBJ2-1; D: TRBD2; V: TRBV28
DNA: TGTGCCAGCAGCGCAGGGGGCTCGACAGATACGCAGTATTTT; CDR3: CASSAGGSTDTQYF; size: -; J: TRBJ2-3; D: TRBD1; V: TRBV28
DNA: TGTGCCAGCAGTGGGGCGACAGCTATGAACACTGAAGCTTTCTTT; CDR3: CASSGATAMNTEAFF; size: -; J: TRBJ1-1; D: -; V: TRBV2
DNA: TGTGCCAGCAGCCTCCAAGGAGGGGGACTAAACACCATATATTTT; CDR3: CASSLQGGGLNTIYF; size: -; J: TRBJ1-3; D: -; V: TRBV2
DNA: TGTGCCTGGAGTTCGGACAGCGAGCAGTACTTC; CDR3: CAWSSDSEQYF; size: -; J: TRBJ2-7; D: -; V: TRBV30
DNA: TGTGCCAGCAGCCCCCCCGGCGGACGGAGCTACGAGCAGTACTTC; CDR3: CASSPPGGRSYEQYF; size: -; J: TRBJ2-7; D: -; V: TRBV9
DNA: TGTGCCAGCTTCGCGGCGGTCTCCTACAATGAGCAGTTCTTC; CDR3: CASFAAVSYNEQFF; size: -; J: TRBJ2-1; D: -; V: TRBV5-4
DNA: TGTGCCAGTGCGGGACAGTTAAAAGAAGGCTACACCTTC; CDR3: CASAGQLKEGYTF; size: -; J: TRBJ1-2; D: TRBD1; V: TRBV6-1
DNA: TGCAGCGAGGAGGGGTTAGGCACAGATACGCAGTATTTT; CDR3: CSEEGLGTDTQYF; size: -; J: TRBJ2-3; D: -; V: TRBV29-1
DNA: TGCGCCAGCAGCCCCCTACCTGATCAGGAAAAACTGTTTTTT; CDR3: CASSPLPDQEKLFF; size: -; J: TRBJ1-4; D: -; V: TRBV5-1
DNA: TGTGCCAGCAGCCCGGACTACCCCGCAGACGAGCAGTACTTC; CDR3: CASSPDYPADEQYF; size: -; J: TRBJ2-7; D: -; V: TRBV7-2
DNA: TGTGCCAGCAGCCCTCGACAGGGGCGCAATGAGCAGTTCTTC; CDR3: CASSPRQGRNEQFF; size: -; J: TRBJ2-1; D: TRBD1; V: TRBV7-2
DNA: TGTGCCAGCAGCCGACAGGGGTCAGAGACCCAGTACTTC; CDR3: CASSRQGSETQYF; size: -; J: TRBJ2-5; D: TRBD1; V: TRBV2
DNA: TGCGCCAGCAGCTTTCCGGATTCCTACAATGAGCAGTTCTTC; CDR3: CASSFPDSYNEQFF; size: -; J: TRBJ2-1; D: -; V: TRBV5-1
DNA: TGCGCCAGCAGCTTGGAAAGTGCCGGGGCCAACGTCCTGACTTTC; CDR3: CASSLESAGANVLTF; size: -; J: TRBJ2-6; D: -; V: TRBV5-1
DNA: TGTGCCAGCAGCGGATGGGATTCTGGGGCCAACGTCCTGACTTTC; CDR3: CASSGWDSGANVLTF; size: -; J: TRBJ2-6; D: -; V: TRBV5-4
DNA: TGTGCCAGTAGCGCCCGGGACTCTGGGGCCAACGTCCTGACTTTC; CDR3: CASSARDSGANVLTF; size: -; J: TRBJ2-6; D: -; V: TRBV19
DNA: TGTGCCAGCAGTTCTCGAGGGGCCTACGAGCAGTACTTC; CDR3: CASSSRGAYEQYF; size: -; J: TRBJ2-7; D: -; V: TRBV6-5
DNA: TGTGCCAGCAGCTTGGGACTAGCGGGTGAGCAGTTCTTC; CDR3: CASSLGLAGEQFF; size: once; J: TRBJ2-1; D: TRBD2; V: TRBV5-8
DNA: TGCAGCGTTCGACACGTACGGGATGAGCAGTTCTTC; CDR3: CSVRHVRDEQFF; size: -; J: TRBJ2-1; D: -; V: TRBV29-1
DNA: TGCGCCAGCAGTTTTACTCAGGGCATCGGCACTGAAGCTTTCTTT; CDR3: CASSFTQGIGTEAFF; size: -; J: TRBJ1-1; D: -; V: TRBV5-1
DNA: TGTGCCAGCAGCAGTGGGCCAACAACTAATGAAAAACTGTTTTTT; CDR3: CASSSGPTTNEKLFF; size: -; J: TRBJ1-4; D: -; V: TRBV5-6
DNA: TGTGCCAGCAGCTCCAGGGGGCCCCGCTCATCTGGGGCCAACGTCCTGACTTTC; CDR3: CASSSRGPRSSGANVLTF; size: -; J: TRBJ2-6; D: TRBD1; V: TRBV7-9
DNA: TGCGCCAGCAGCTCCCTCAGGGGGCCGGACTATGGCTACACCTTC; CDR3: CASSSLRGPDYGYTF; size: -; J: TRBJ1-2; D: TRBD1; V: TRBV5-1